This record looks at one T cell receptor (beta chain) sequence and its context. This sample was taken from a study of blood T cell repertoires in COVID-19. Study summary: The origin of the acute and convalescent COVID-19 samples was the United States, Italy and Spain. T cells, B-cell-depleted T cells, or PBMCs provided the cDNA or gDNA that served as material.

In the original workflow: Estimated nucleated cell counts came from reference gene primer amplification. The protocol was immunoSEQ multiplex PCR, while the TCRdb copy is restricted to in-frame clones and leaves out a portion. V, J and clone size are those of that table, while D and trimming were read from the DNA. This table has fewer than 20,000 clones, about 88% appearing once. This TCR derives from a human donor with active COVID-19. The donor label of this sample is uncertain. The sample consisted of peripheral blood.

CDR3 DNA: TGTGCCAGTAGTCAAAGACTAGCGGAGACCTACGAGCAGTACTTC. Translated: CASSQRLAETYEQYF. The chain has TRBV19 and TRBJ2-7; 9 nucleotides agree with TRBD2. Germline CDR1 reads LNHDA; CDR2 reads SQIVND (reference sequence). With 5 bases clipped from V and 2 bases from J, the junction kept 7 bases outside the gene matches. The CDR3 loop spans 15 amino acids.